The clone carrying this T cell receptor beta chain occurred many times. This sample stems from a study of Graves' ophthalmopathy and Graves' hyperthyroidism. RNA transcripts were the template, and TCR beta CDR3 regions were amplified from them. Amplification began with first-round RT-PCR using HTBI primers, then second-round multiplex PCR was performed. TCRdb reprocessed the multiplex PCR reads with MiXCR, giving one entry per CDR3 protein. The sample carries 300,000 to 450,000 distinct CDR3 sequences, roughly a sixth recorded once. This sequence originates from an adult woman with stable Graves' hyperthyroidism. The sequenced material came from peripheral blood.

The CDR3 here is CSAREAQGSTEAFF. In nucleotides, the CDR3 is TGCAGTGCTAGAGAGGCCCAGGGGAGCACTGAAGCTTTCTTT. This rearrangement joins TRBV20-1 to TRBJ1-1, with D perhaps matching TRBD1 (6 bases). Germline values: CDR1 DFQATT, CDR2 SNEGSKA (reference sequence). The CDR3 spans 14 residues. V was shortened by 0 bases and J by 4 bases, with 12 bases between the two germline ends.